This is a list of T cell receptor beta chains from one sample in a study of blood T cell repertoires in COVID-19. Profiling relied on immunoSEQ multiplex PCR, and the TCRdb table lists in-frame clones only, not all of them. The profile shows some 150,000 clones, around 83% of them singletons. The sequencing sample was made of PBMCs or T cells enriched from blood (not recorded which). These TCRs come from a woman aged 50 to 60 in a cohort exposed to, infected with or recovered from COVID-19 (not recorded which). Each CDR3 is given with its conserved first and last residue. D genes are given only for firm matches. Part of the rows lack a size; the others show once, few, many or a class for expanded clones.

DNA: TGTGCCAGCTCACCTCAGGGGGGCGAAGGCACTGAAGCTTTCTTT
CDR3: CASSPQGGEGTEAFF
D: TRBD1
size: .
V: TRBV18
J: TRBJ1-1

DNA: TGTGCCAGCAGTTTCTGGACTAGCAGACGACAAGAGACCCAGTACTTC
CDR3: CASSFWTSRRQETQYF
D: TRBD2
size: once
V: TRBV28
J: TRBJ2-5

DNA: TGTGCCAGCAGCTTATCGCTGGGAGGCCGTCTTATTGTAGGTGAGCAGTTCTTC
CDR3: CASSLSLGGRLIVGEQFF
D: .
size: .
V: TRBV7-8
J: TRBJ2-1

DNA: TGTGCCAGCAGCTTATCCAGCTACAATGAGCAGTTCTTC
CDR3: CASSLSSYNEQFF
D: .
size: .
V: TRBV7-6
J: TRBJ2-1

DNA: TGCGCCAGTCATAAACCGGGACAGGGGGTTGCTAGCACAGATACGCAGTATTTT
CDR3: CASHKPGQGVASTDTQYF
D: TRBD1
size: .
V: TRBV5-1
J: TRBJ2-3

DNA: TGTGCCAGCAGCTTTTCTTCGTATGGCTACACCTTC
CDR3: CASSFSSYGYTF
D: .
size: .
V: TRBV5-4
J: TRBJ1-2

DNA: TGTGCCAGCAGCTTTAACCAGGGCACTGAAGCTTTCTTT
CDR3: CASSFNQGTEAFF
D: .
size: .
V: TRBV11-2
J: TRBJ1-1

DNA: TGTGCCAGCAGTTTCCCCCCAAGGACAGGGAGGCCCGGGGAGCTGTTTTTT
CDR3: CASSFPPRTGRPGELFF
D: TRBD1
size: .
V: TRBV28
J: TRBJ2-2

DNA: TGTGCCAGCAGTCCCGACAGTTATAGCAATCAGCCCCAGCATTTT
CDR3: CASSPDSYSNQPQHF
D: .
size: many
V: TRBV28
J: TRBJ1-5

DNA: TGTGCCAGCAGCCCCAGTGGGGGGTACACTGAAGCTTTCTTT
CDR3: CASSPSGGYTEAFF
D: .
size: .
V: TRBV9
J: TRBJ1-1

DNA: TGTGCCAGTAGTTTGGTCCCAGGTTTCAACAGCCCCAACAATGAGCAGTTCTTC
CDR3: CASSLVPGFNSPNNEQFF
D: .
size: once
V: TRBV19
J: TRBJ2-1

DNA: TGTGCCACCAGCAGACTCGGACTCCCGGGAGAGACCCAGTACTTC
CDR3: CATSRLGLPGETQYF
D: .
size: .
V: TRBV15
J: TRBJ2-5

DNA: TGCGCCAGCAGTCAGCGTAGGGGAAACATCTCCATATCCCCTGGCTACACCTTC
CDR3: CASSQRRGNISISPGYTF
D: .
size: .
V: TRBV23-1
J: TRBJ1-2

DNA: TGTGCCAGCAGCTTAGTGGTGGGAGATTCTGGAAACACCATATATTTT
CDR3: CASSLVVGDSGNTIYF
D: .
size: .
V: TRBV7-8
J: TRBJ1-3

DNA: TGCGCCAGCAGCTTGACCGGGGACAATCAGCCCCAGCATTTT
CDR3: CASSLTGDNQPQHF
D: .
size: many
V: TRBV5-1
J: TRBJ1-5

DNA: TGTGCCACGGAGGACAGGGGGGGAGCTTTCTTT
CDR3: CATEDRGGAFF
D: TRBD1
size: .
V: TRBV25-1
J: TRBJ1-1

DNA: TGTGCCAGCAGCAGTCGGACAGCTGGAAACACCATATATTTT
CDR3: CASSSRTAGNTIYF
D: .
size: .
V: TRBV11-3
J: TRBJ1-3

DNA: TGTGCCAGCAGTTACCGGAGGGGGCACACCGGGGAGCTGTTTTTT
CDR3: CASSYRRGHTGELFF
D: .
size: once
V: TRBV6-2/TRBV6-3
J: TRBJ2-2

DNA: TGTGCCAGCAGGGCAGGGGAGGAGACCCAGTACTTC
CDR3: CASRAGEETQYF
D: .
size: .
V: TRBV28
J: TRBJ2-5

DNA: TGTGCCAGCAGGCCCACAGGGTACGAAAAACTGTTTTTT
CDR3: CASRPTGYEKLFF
D: .
size: .
V: TRBV6-5
J: TRBJ1-4

DNA: TGTGCCAGCTCACCACTCCGCCCAGGGGCGTCTAATGAAAAACTGTTTTTT
CDR3: CASSPLRPGASNEKLFF
D: .
size: .
V: TRBV18
J: TRBJ1-4

DNA: TGTGCCAGCAGCGATGAGGACACCATATATTTT
CDR3: CASSDEDTIYF
D: .
size: many
V: TRBV9
J: TRBJ1-3

DNA: TGTGCCAGCAGCTTAATGGCAGAGAACACTGAAGCTTTCTTT
CDR3: CASSLMAENTEAFF
D: .
size: many
V: TRBV7-3
J: TRBJ1-1

DNA: TGTGCCTGGAGGGCATCAGGGCAGGCGAATGAAAAACTGTTTTTT
CDR3: CAWRASGQANEKLFF
D: .
size: .
V: TRBV30
J: TRBJ1-4

DNA: TGTGCCAGCAGTTTGGAGACCATGAACACTGAAGCTTTCTTT
CDR3: CASSLETMNTEAFF
D: .
size: once
V: TRBV28
J: TRBJ1-1

DNA: TGTGCCAGCAGCTCCATGGGACAGGTCAACCAGCCCCAGCATTTT
CDR3: CASSSMGQVNQPQHF
D: TRBD1
size: .
V: TRBV11-2
J: TRBJ1-5

DNA: TGTGCCAGCAGCCAAGGAGGTGAAGCTTTCTTT
CDR3: CASSQGGEAFF
D: .
size: .
V: TRBV16
J: TRBJ1-1

DNA: TGTGCCAGCAGCTCCCTCCGGGGAAGGGATACGCAGTATTTT
CDR3: CASSSLRGRDTQYF
D: .
size: .
V: TRBV13
J: TRBJ2-3

DNA: TGCGCCAGCAGCCTCCAGGTCTCGAACACTGAAGCTTTCTTT
CDR3: CASSLQVSNTEAFF
D: .
size: .
V: TRBV5-1
J: TRBJ1-1

DNA: TGTGCCAGTACCACGACAGGGACTGGAAACACCATATATTTT
CDR3: CASTTTGTGNTIYF
D: TRBD1
size: .
V: TRBV19
J: TRBJ1-3

DNA: TGTGCCAGCACCCCGGGGGGAGACAGGTCCTACGAGCAGTACTTC
CDR3: CASTPGGDRSYEQYF
D: .
size: .
V: TRBV5-4
J: TRBJ2-7

DNA: TGCGCCAGCAGCTTGGACCGCCCCGGGACAGTACACCGGGAGCTGTTTTTT
CDR3: CASSLDRPGTVHRELFF
D: TRBD1
size: few
V: TRBV5-1
J: TRBJ2-2

DNA: TGTGCCAGCAGCTTAACCAGGGAAGAGACCCAGTACTTC
CDR3: CASSLTREETQYF
D: .
size: few
V: TRBV7-3
J: TRBJ2-5

DNA: TGTGCCAGCAGCCTACGGGACAGGAATTCACCCCTCCACTTT
CDR3: CASSLRDRNSPLHF
D: TRBD1
size: .
V: TRBV3-1/TRBV3-2
J: TRBJ1-6

DNA: TGTGCCAGCAGTATAAGGACAGGGGCGTACGAGCAGTACTTC
CDR3: CASSIRTGAYEQYF
D: TRBD1
size: .
V: TRBV28
J: TRBJ2-7

DNA: TGTGCCAGCAGTTACCTAACCTCGGGACACAACACTGAAGCTTTCTTT
CDR3: CASSYLTSGHNTEAFF
D: .
size: .
V: TRBV6-5
J: TRBJ1-1

DNA: TGTGCCATCAGTACGGACAGGGGGCCTGGAAACACCATATATTTT
CDR3: CAISTDRGPGNTIYF
D: TRBD1
size: .
V: TRBV10-3
J: TRBJ1-3

DNA: TGTGCCAGCAGCTTGGCCGGAGGACAGGGGGCCTCGTCTTCCCTCTTC
CDR3: CASSLAGGQGASSSLF
D: TRBD1
size: .
V: TRBV5-4
J: TRBJ2-7

DNA: TGTGCCAGCAGCGGAACCGGGACAGGGATGGGCGAGCAGTACTTC
CDR3: CASSGTGTGMGEQYF
D: TRBD1
size: .
V: TRBV5-5
J: TRBJ2-7

DNA: TGTGCCAGCAGCGGGGGACAGGGCGTTGAAAAACTGTTTTTT
CDR3: CASSGGQGVEKLFF
D: TRBD1
size: .
V: TRBV6-5
J: TRBJ1-4

DNA: TGTGCCAGCAGCCAAGACTCGCAGGGTCAGCCCCAGCATTTT
CDR3: CASSQDSQGQPQHF
D: .
size: .
V: TRBV3-1/TRBV3-2
J: TRBJ1-5

DNA: TGTGCCAGCAGTTACGGAACTAGCGTCGAAACTCCCACCGGGGAGCTGTTTTTT
CDR3: CASSYGTSVETPTGELFF
D: TRBD2
size: once
V: TRBV6-2/TRBV6-3
J: TRBJ2-2

DNA: TGTGCCAGCAGCCAGGCACCTAGCACTGAAGCTTTCTTT
CDR3: CASSQAPSTEAFF
D: .
size: .
V: TRBV3-1/TRBV3-2
J: TRBJ1-1

DNA: TGTGCCAGCAGCTTACAATACAATGAGCAGTTCTTC
CDR3: CASSLQYNEQFF
D: .
size: .
V: TRBV7-8
J: TRBJ2-1

DNA: TGTGCCAGCAGCGTAGGACCTAGCGGGGTTGATGAGCAGTTCTTC
CDR3: CASSVGPSGVDEQFF
D: TRBD2
size: .
V: TRBV9
J: TRBJ2-1

DNA: TGTGCCAGCACCGACAGGGGGAATTCACCCCTCCACTTT
CDR3: CASTDRGNSPLHF
D: TRBD1
size: .
V: TRBV2
J: TRBJ1-6

DNA: TGTGCCAGCAGCCCGGCACAGGGGGGCTCCTACGAGCAGTACTTC
CDR3: CASSPAQGGSYEQYF
D: TRBD1
size: .
V: TRBV28
J: TRBJ2-7

DNA: TGTGCCAGCAGAGCCGGGACAGGGTACCCGCTAGCCAAAAACATTCAGTACTTC
CDR3: CASRAGTGYPLAKNIQYF
D: TRBD1
size: .
V: TRBV28
J: TRBJ2-4

DNA: TGTGCCAGCAGCCAGAACAGGCCTGAAAAACTGTTTTTT
CDR3: CASSQNRPEKLFF
D: .
size: .
V: TRBV12-3/TRBV12-4
J: TRBJ1-4

DNA: TGTGCCAGCAGTTACTGGGGAGGGAGCAATCAGCCCCAGCATTTT
CDR3: CASSYWGGSNQPQHF
D: .
size: once
V: TRBV6-2/TRBV6-3
J: TRBJ1-5

DNA: TGTGCCAGCGGGGTCGGACATATGAACACTGAAGCTTTCTTT
CDR3: CASGVGHMNTEAFF
D: .
size: .
V: TRBV28
J: TRBJ1-1

DNA: TGCGCCAGCAGCCAAGATCGACAGGGCCCCCAGCATTTT
CDR3: CASSQDRQGPQHF
D: TRBD1
size: .
V: TRBV4-3
J: TRBJ1-5

DNA: TGCGCCAGCAGCATAATCGGGACAGAAAAAGAGACCCAGTACTTC
CDR3: CASSIIGTEKETQYF
D: TRBD1
size: .
V: TRBV5-1
J: TRBJ2-5

DNA: TGCGCCAGCAGAGGACAGGGGCAACACAATGAGCAGTTCTTC
CDR3: CASRGQGQHNEQFF
D: TRBD1
size: .
V: TRBV5-1
J: TRBJ2-1

DNA: TGTGCCAGCAGTGAAACTCGCGGCAGGGGGATTGGCTACACCTTC
CDR3: CASSETRGRGIGYTF
D: TRBD1
size: .
V: TRBV2
J: TRBJ1-2

DNA: TGTGCCATACAGGGGGCTTCTAACTATGGCTACACCTTC
CDR3: CAIQGASNYGYTF
D: TRBD1
size: once
V: TRBV10-3
J: TRBJ1-2